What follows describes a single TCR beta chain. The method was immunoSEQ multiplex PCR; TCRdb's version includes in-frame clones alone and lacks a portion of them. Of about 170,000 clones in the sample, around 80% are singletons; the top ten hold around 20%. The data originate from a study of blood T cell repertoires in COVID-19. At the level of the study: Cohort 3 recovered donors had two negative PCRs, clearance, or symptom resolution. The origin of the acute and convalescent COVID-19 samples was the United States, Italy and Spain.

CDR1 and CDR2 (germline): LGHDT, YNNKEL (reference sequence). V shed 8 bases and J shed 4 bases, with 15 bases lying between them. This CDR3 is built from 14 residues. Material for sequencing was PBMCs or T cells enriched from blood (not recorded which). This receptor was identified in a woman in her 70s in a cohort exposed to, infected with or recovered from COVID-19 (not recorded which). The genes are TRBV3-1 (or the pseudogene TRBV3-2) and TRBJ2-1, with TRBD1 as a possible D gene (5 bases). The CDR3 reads CASSLGLSYNEQFF. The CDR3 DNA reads TGTGCCAGCTCTTTGGGGCTATCATACAATGAGCAGTTCTTC.